These 31 T cell receptor beta chains were sequenced from one sample in a study of blood T cell repertoires in COVID-19. The table came from immunoSEQ multiplex PCR; TCRdb's copy has only in-frame clones and leaves some out. This sample has hundreds of thousands of clones; around 91% occur once, and the top ten carry around 3.3%. Sequenced sample: peripheral blood. The receptors were sampled from a woman younger than 30 who had recovered from COVID-19.

This clone has only a few counts. This chain uses TRBV7-9 with TRBJ2-7, with TRBD2 as a possible D gene (6 bases). Germline V gives CDR1 SEHNR, CDR2 FQNEAQ (reference sequence). This CDR3 spans 16 amino acids. V was pared by 5 bases and J by 3 bases, with 20 bases between. The CDR3 DNA sequence: TGTGCCAGCAGCCCCGGGGGTCGGCATCCAGGCTACGAGCAGTACGTC. Encoded protein: CASSPGGRHPGYEQYV.

The chain employs TRBV14 and TRBJ2-3, with D uncertain. The length of the CDR3 is 13 residues. V was cut by 1 base and J by 3 bases, with 5 bases left in between. CDR1 is SGHDN and CDR2 is FVKESK in the germline V gene. CDR3 loop: CASSQVFTDTQYF. The CDR3 nucleotides are TGTGCCAGCAGCCAAGTATTTACAGATACGCAGTATTTT.

This sequence joins TRBV5-1 and TRBJ1-5; no reliable D call. Between the trimmed V and J ends, which lost 2 bases and 0 bases, there was a span of 12 bases. CDR3 size: 16 residues. CDR1 is SGHRS and CDR2 is YFSETQ in the germline V gene. As DNA, the CDR3 is TGCGCCAGCAGCTTATATGAACGGGATAGCAATCAGCCCCAGCATTTT. Amino acids: CASSLYERDSNQPQHF. The full variable domain, in which reference TRBV5-1 and TRBJ1-5 provide the parts outside the CDR3, is KAGVTQTPRYLIKTRGQQVTLSCSPISGHRSVSWYQQTPGQGLQFLFEYFSETQRNKGNFPGRFSGRQFSNSRSEMNVSTLELGDSALYLCASSLYERDSNQPQHFGDGTRLSIL.

The V gene is TRBV24-1, the J gene TRBJ1-5; D is possibly TRBD1 (5 bases). Germline CDR1 is KGHDR and CDR2 is SFDVKD. The CDR3 contains 14 residues. V lost 3 bases and J lost 3, with 8 bases in between. In nucleotides, the CDR3 is TGTGCCACCAGTGATGACAGAGTCAATCAGCCCCAGCATTTT. This encodes CATSDDRVNQPQHF.

The chain couples TRBV24-1 to TRBJ2-3; TRBD1 matches 12 bases. There are 17 residues in the CDR3. The germline CDR1 and CDR2 sequences are KGHDR and SFDVKD. With 1 base clipped from V and 7 bases from J, the junction kept 8 bases outside the gene matches. The CDR3 sequence is CATSDLGGTGGTNTQYF. In nucleotides, the CDR3 is TGTGCCACCAGTGATTTAGGGGGGACAGGGGGCACGAATACGCAGTATTTT.

The V and J genes are TRBV4-3 and TRBJ1-2; D gene ambiguous. V lost 2 bases to trimming and J lost 0 bases, with 10 bases between them. The CDR3 has 15 residues. Looked up from germline, CDR1 is LGHNA and CDR2 is YSLEER. CDR3 sequence reads: CASSQSRGSNYGYTF. CDR3 nucleotide sequence: TGCGCCAGCAGCCAAAGTCGAGGTTCTAACTATGGCTACACCTTC.

CDR3 sequence (DNA): TGTGCCAGTATATCAGGGGGCGACGAGCAGTACGTC. As protein: CASISGGDEQYV. The rearrangement uses TRBV19 and TRBJ2-7, with 8 bases identical to TRBD1. The CDR3 has 12 residues. J gave up 5 bases and V 7 bases, and 4 bases lay outside the gene matches. Germline CDR1 is LNHDA and CDR2 is SQIVND (reference sequence).

The chain carries TRBV6-1 and TRBJ2-3; D gene uncertain. Germline lookup yields CDR1 MNHNS and CDR2 SASEGT. This CDR3 is built from 13 residues. Trimming left V 1 base short and J 6 bases short, with 8 bases between. The CDR3 loop reads CASSEGGWDTQYF. Written as DNA, the CDR3 is TGTGCCAGCAGTGAAGGCGGTTGGGATACGCAGTATTTT.

The rearrangement uses TRBV7-2 and TRBJ1-5; 11 bases line up with TRBD1. The V and J ends lost 5 bases and 3 bases, in that order; junction bases with no gene match: 15. Germline-derived CDR1 and CDR2 are SGHTA and FQGNSA. The CDR3 spans 19 residues. The CDR3 sequence: CASSAQDRGRIWFNQPQHF. CDR3 sequence (DNA): TGTGCCAGCAGCGCTCAGGACAGGGGGCGAATCTGGTTCAATCAGCCCCAGCATTTT.

This chain joins TRBV4-1 and TRBJ1-6, with 11 bases that match TRBD1. The CDR3 extends over 17 amino acids. V was pared by 1 base and J by 10 bases, with 9 bases of the junction left unmatched. Germline loops: CDR1 MGHRA, CDR2 YSYEKL. Here the CDR3 reads CASSQVSGGTGGSPLHF. The CDR3 DNA sequence: TGCGCCAGCAGCCAAGTATCGGGAGGGACAGGGGGGTCACCCCTCCACTTT.

The chain uses TRBV4-3 and TRBJ2-3, with 7 bases matching TRBD2. The length of the CDR3 is 17 residues. Germline CDR1 is LGHNA and CDR2 is YSLEER. The trim removed 0 bases at V and 0 bases at J, leaving 6 bases unmatched. The CDR3 spells CASSQDLPSGSTDTQYF. DNA of the CDR3: TGCGCCAGCAGCCAAGATCTTCCTAGCGGTAGCACAGATACGCAGTATTTT.

This clone was detected once. The chain carries TRBV12-5 and TRBJ2-1; tentatively, D is TRBD2 (6 bases). Germline V CDR1 and CDR2: LGHNT, FRNRAP. Trimming shortened V by 5 bases and J by 8 bases, and 16 bases separated the two germline ends. The CDR3 is made up of 14 amino acids. The CDR3 DNA reads TGTGCTAGTGGTCGCGGGGCCCCGTCGGATGAGCAGTTCTTC. It codes for CASGRGAPSDEQFF.

The rearrangement joins TRBV30 to TRBJ1-2; no reliable D call. The V end was cut by 5 bases, the J end by 5 bases, with 12 bases between. The germline CDR1 and CDR2 sequences are GTSNPN and SVGIG (reference sequence). The CDR3 is made up of 12 amino acids. The CDR3 nucleotides read TGTGCCTGGGAAAGCCTCAGGTATGGCTACACCTTC. Amino acid sequence: CAWESLRYGYTF.

The chain employs TRBV5-1 and TRBJ1-5; 7 nucleotides agree with TRBD1. V shed 5 bases and J 0 bases; nucleotides not matched to a gene: 5. The germline V gene encodes CDR1 SGHRS and CDR2 YFSETQ. The CDR3 sequence is 15 residues long. CDR3 DNA: TGCGCCAGCAGGGCCGGGACAGATAGCAATCAGCCCCAGCATTTT. Translation gives CASRAGTDSNQPQHF. Based on the CDR3 plus reference TRBV5-1 and TRBJ1-5, the full variable domain is KAGVTQTPRYLIKTRGQQVTLSCSPISGHRSVSWYQQTPGQGLQFLFEYFSETQRNKGNFPGRFSGRQFSNSRSEMNVSTLELGDSALYLCASRAGTDSNQPQHFGDGTRLSIL.

This rearrangement joins TRBV5-6 to TRBJ2-1; 8 bases are a match to TRBD2. This CDR3 is built from 11 residues. CDR1 is SGHDT and CDR2 is YYEEEE in the germline V gene. After removal of 5 bases from V and 10 bases from J, the junction contained 2 bases not matched to a gene. CDR3 sequence (DNA): TGTGCCAGCAGAAGGACTAGCGAGCAGTTCTTC. This sequence encodes CASRRTSEQFF.

The chain joins TRBV5-4 to TRBJ2-2; TRBD2 agrees at 14 bases. The CDR3 has 17 amino acids. Germline values: CDR1 SGHNT, CDR2 YYREEE (reference sequence). Germline trimming cut 4 bases from V and 1 base from J; bases unmatched to any gene: 3. CDR3 region: CASSPGTSGGNTGELFF. The CDR3 region has the DNA TGTGCCAGCAGCCCCGGGACTAGCGGGGGGAACACCGGGGAGCTGTTTTTT.

The CDR3 protein is CASSPRTVPSYEQYV. The CDR3, as DNA: TGTGCCAGCAGTCCTCGGACAGTTCCTTCCTACGAGCAGTACGTC. The chain uses TRBV2 and TRBJ2-7; TRBD1 might be the D (6 bases). Germline values: CDR1 SNHLY, CDR2 FYNNEI. V was clipped by 5 bases and J by 1 base, with 15 bases between them. The CDR3 is 15 amino acids.

The chain couples TRBV6-2 or TRBV6-3 to TRBJ2-3; 11 positions match TRBD2. This CDR3 is 16 amino acids long. Trimming cost V 4 bases and J 6 bases; bases outside gene matches: 9. CDR1 and CDR2 from the germline V gene are MNHEY and SVGEGT. As DNA, the CDR3 is TGTGCCAGCAGTTCTGTAGCGGGAGGGCCAGGTGATACGCAGTATTTT. Its translation is CASSSVAGGPGDTQYF.

The DNA for the CDR3 is TGTGCCACCAGTGATTGGGGCCAGGGGGTGAAGGGCTACACCTTC. It encodes CATSDWGQGVKGYTF. The V call is TRBV24-1, the J call TRBJ1-2; 7 nucleotides match TRBD1. The CDR3 totals 15 residues. The ends lost 2 bases at V and 8 bases at J; junction bases unmatched: 10. The germline CDR1 and CDR2 sequences are KGHDR and SFDVKD.

The chain recombines TRBV7-2 with TRBJ1-1; D might be TRBD1 (5 bases). CDR1 SGHTA and CDR2 FQGNSA come from the germline V gene. The V end was cut by 4 bases, the J end by 1 base, with 22 bases between. The CDR3 totals 18 residues. The CDR3 loop is CASSSTLPGTWRNTEAFF. DNA of the CDR3: TGTGCCAGCAGCTCAACCCTTCCAGGGACTTGGAGGAACACTGAAGCTTTCTTT.

V gene TRBV9 combines with J gene TRBJ2-3; TRBD2 agrees at 13 bases. In germline, CDR1 is SGDLS, CDR2 YYNGEE. CDR3 size: 18 residues. V lost 0 bases, J lost 4 bases, and 8 bases stayed unmatched. The CDR3 is CASSVGLAGGEGADTQYF. DNA of the CDR3: TGTGCCAGCAGCGTAGGACTAGCGGGAGGAGAGGGCGCAGATACGCAGTATTTT.

This chain connects TRBV14 to TRBJ2-1; possibly TRBD2 for D (5 bases). Germline loops: CDR1 SGHDN, CDR2 FVKESK. The CDR3 consists of 13 residues. V gave up 0 bases and J gave up 8 bases, with 8 bases separating them. CDR3 residues: CASSQDLRDEQFF. The CDR3 bases are TGTGCCAGCAGCCAAGATCTGCGGGATGAGCAGTTCTTC.

CDR3 bases: TGTGCCAGCAGCCCGGGGACTGGAAACAATGAGCAGTTCTTC. Encoded protein: CASSPGTGNNEQFF. This chain links TRBV9 with TRBJ2-1, with D perhaps TRBD2 (6 bases). The CDR3 totals 14 residues. Germline CDR1 reads SGDLS; CDR2 reads YYNGEE. Trimming pared 4 bases from V and 5 bases from J, leaving 13 bases between.

The chain links TRBV9 to TRBJ2-2; 10 bases line up with TRBD2. Germline V gene lookup returns CDR1 SGDLS and CDR2 YYNGEE. This CDR3 contains 16 residues. V was clipped by 6 bases and J by 0 bases; unmatched bases: 5. As DNA, the CDR3 is TGTGCCAGCACCCAAGGACTAGCGGCGAACACCGGGGAGCTGTTTTTT. Translating gives CASTQGLAANTGELFF.

V gene TRBV6-2 or TRBV6-3 combines with J gene TRBJ1-2; 9 bases are a match to TRBD1. Germline CDR1 MNHEY, CDR2 SVGEGT. V was pared by 4 bases and J by 6 bases, with 6 bases of the junction left unmatched. The CDR3 has 14 amino acids. The CDR3 loop is CASSSWRQGDGYTF. The CDR3 DNA is TGTGCCAGCAGTTCCTGGAGACAGGGGGATGGCTACACCTTC.

CDR3 in DNA: TGTGCCAGCAGTTACCTACCCGGGACAGGGGACGGCTACACCTTC. Protein product: CASSYLPGTGDGYTF. J is TRBJ1-2 and V is TRBV6-5; 10 bases agree with TRBD1. The germline gives CDR1 MNHEY, CDR2 SVGAGI. With V trimmed by 2 bases and J by 8 bases, 8 bases remained unmatched. This CDR3 is built from 15 residues.

This chain connects TRBV10-1 to TRBJ2-1; 10 nucleotides line up with TRBD2. V lost 0 bases and J lost 6; bases outside the gene matches: 8. CDR3 length: 17 residues. CDR1 and CDR2 (germline): WNHNN, SYGVQD (reference sequence). The CDR3 DNA is TGCGCCAGCAGTGAGTCTCAAGGGGGACTAGCGTTCAATGAGCAGTTCTTC. Its translation is CASSESQGGLAFNEQFF.

This chain links TRBV27 with TRBJ2-7, with 9 bases lining up with TRBD1. The CDR3 has 13 amino acids. The V gene's germline CDR1 is MNHEY and CDR2 SMNVEV (reference sequence). V shed 5 bases, J shed 6 bases, and the junction held 5 bases outside the gene matches. CDR3 residues: CASSPGTGREQYV. The DNA of the CDR3 is TGTGCCAGCAGTCCGGGGACAGGGCGCGAGCAGTACGTC.

This chain connects TRBV19 to TRBJ2-2; D not resolved. V was trimmed by 7 bases and J by 3 bases, leaving 12 bases between them. Germline V gives CDR1 LNHDA, CDR2 SQIVND (reference sequence). This CDR3 contains 14 residues. The CDR3 sequence is CASTSKQDTGELFF. The CDR3 DNA sequence: TGTGCCAGTACCAGCAAGCAGGACACCGGGGAGCTGTTTTTT. Full variable domain (remainder filled in from reference TRBV19 and TRBJ2-2): DGGITQSPKYLFRKEGQNVTLSCEQNLNHDAMYWYRQDPGQGLRLIYYSQIVNDFQKGDIAEGYSVSREKKESFPLTVTSAQKNPTAFYLCASTSKQDTGELFFGEGSRLTVL.

The rearrangement uses TRBV9 and TRBJ1-2; D gene ambiguous. The ends were cut back, 1 base at V and 5 bases at J, with 9 bases in the middle. The CDR3 sequence is 13 residues long. CDR1 and CDR2 from the germline V gene are SGDLS and YYNGEE. CDR3 sequence reads: CASSVSLQYGYTF. CDR3 in DNA: TGTGCCAGCAGCGTATCTTTACAGTATGGCTACACCTTC. Full variable domain (missing parts from reference TRBV9 and TRBJ1-2): DSGVTQTPKHLITATGQRVTLRCSPRSGDLSVYWYQQSLDQGLQFLIQYYNGEERAKGNILERFSAQQFPDLHSELNLSSLELGDSALYFCASSVSLQYGYTFGSGTRLTVV.

This clone was found once. This chain links TRBV6-1 with TRBJ1-2; D is perhaps TRBD1 (5 bases). There are 14 residues in the CDR3. V gave up 2 bases and J gave up 8 bases, with 15 bases separating them. The germline CDR1 and CDR2 sequences are MNHNS and SASEGT. This CDR3 reads CASSEPGRLSGYTF. CDR3 DNA: TGTGCCAGCAGTGAACCAGGGAGGTTATCAGGCTACACCTTC.